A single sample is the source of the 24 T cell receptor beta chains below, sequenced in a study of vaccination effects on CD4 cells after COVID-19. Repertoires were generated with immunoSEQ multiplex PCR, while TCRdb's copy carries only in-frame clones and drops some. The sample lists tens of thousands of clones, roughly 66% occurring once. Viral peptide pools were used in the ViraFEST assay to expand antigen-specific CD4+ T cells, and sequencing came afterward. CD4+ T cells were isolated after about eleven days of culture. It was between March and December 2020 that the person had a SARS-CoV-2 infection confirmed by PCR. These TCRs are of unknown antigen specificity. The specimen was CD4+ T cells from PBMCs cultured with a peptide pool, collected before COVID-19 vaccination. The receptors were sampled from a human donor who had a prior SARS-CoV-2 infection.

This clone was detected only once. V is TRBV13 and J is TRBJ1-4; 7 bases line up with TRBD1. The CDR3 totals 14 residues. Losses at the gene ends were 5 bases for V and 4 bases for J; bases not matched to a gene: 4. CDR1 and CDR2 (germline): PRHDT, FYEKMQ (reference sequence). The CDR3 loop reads CASSPDRINEKLFF. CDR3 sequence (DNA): TGTGCCAGCAGCCCGGACAGGATTAATGAAAAACTGTTTTTT.

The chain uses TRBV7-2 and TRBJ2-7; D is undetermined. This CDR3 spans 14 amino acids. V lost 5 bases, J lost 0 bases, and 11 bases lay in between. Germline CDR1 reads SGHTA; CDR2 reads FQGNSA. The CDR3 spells CASSRQGPSYEQYF. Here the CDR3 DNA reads TGTGCCAGCAGCCGGCAAGGTCCCTCCTACGAGCAGTACTTC.

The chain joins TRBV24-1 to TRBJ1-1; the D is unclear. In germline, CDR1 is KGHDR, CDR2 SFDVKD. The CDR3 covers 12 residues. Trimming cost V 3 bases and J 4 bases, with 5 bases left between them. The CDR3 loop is CATSDHTTEAFF. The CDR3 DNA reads TGTGCCACCAGTGATCACACCACTGAAGCTTTCTTT.

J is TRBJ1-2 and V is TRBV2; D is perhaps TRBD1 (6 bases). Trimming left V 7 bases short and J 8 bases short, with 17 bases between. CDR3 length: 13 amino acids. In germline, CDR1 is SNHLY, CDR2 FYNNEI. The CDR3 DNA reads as TGTGCCAGCACAAACCTTTGGGGGCGAGGCTACACCTTC. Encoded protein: CASTNLWGRGYTF.

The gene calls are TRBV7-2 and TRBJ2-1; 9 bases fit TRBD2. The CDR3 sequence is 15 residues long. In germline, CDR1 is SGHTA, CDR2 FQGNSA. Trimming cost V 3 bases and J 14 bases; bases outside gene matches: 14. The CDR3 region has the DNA TGTGCCAGCAGCTTTGGGGGGGGACTAGCTGAATTGAAGTTCTTC. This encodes CASSFGGGLAELKFF.

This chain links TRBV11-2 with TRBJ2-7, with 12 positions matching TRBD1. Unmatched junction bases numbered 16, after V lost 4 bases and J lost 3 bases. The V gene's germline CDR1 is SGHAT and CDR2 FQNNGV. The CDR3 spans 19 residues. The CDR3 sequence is CASSSINRDRGPGRYEQYF. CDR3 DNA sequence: TGTGCCAGCAGCTCCATAAACCGGGACAGGGGGCCGGGTCGCTACGAGCAGTACTTC.

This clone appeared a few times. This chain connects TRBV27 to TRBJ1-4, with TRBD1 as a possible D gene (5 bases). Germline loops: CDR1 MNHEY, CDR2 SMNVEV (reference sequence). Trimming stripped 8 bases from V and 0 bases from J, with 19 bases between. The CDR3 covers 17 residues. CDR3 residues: CASRTWGGSATNEKLFF. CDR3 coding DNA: TGTGCCAGCCGGACTTGGGGGGGGAGCGCAACTAATGAAAAACTGTTTTTT.

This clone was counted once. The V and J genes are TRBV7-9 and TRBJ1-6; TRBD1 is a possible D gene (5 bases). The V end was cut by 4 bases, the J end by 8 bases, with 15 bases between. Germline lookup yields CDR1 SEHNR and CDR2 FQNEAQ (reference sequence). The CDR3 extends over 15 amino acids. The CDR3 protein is CASSSSRVGYSPLHF. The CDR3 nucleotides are TGTGCCAGCAGCTCATCCAGGGTAGGGTATTCACCCCTCCACTTT.

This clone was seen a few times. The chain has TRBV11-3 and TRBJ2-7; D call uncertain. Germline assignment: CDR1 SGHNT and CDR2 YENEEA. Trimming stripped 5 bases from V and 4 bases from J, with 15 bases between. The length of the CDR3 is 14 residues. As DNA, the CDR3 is TGTGCCAGCAGCCCTAAGTCAGACCGTTACGAGCAGTACTTC. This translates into CASSPKSDRYEQYF. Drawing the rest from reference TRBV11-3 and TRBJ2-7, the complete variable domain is EAGVVQSPRYKIIEKKQPVAFWCNPISGHNTLYWYLQNLGQGPELLIRYENEEAVDDSQLPKDRFSAERLKGVDSTLKIQPAELGDSAVYLCASSPKSDRYEQYFGPGTRLTVT.

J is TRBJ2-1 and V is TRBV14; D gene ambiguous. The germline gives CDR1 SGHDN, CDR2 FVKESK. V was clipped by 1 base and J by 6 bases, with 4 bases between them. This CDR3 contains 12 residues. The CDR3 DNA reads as TGTGCCAGCAGCCAAGGGCTCAATGAGCAGTTCTTC. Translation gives CASSQGLNEQFF.

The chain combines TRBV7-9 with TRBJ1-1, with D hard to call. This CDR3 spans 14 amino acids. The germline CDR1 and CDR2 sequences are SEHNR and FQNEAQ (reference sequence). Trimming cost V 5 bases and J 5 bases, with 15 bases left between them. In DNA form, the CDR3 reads TGTGCCAGCAGCCCCCAAAGCATATGGACTGAAGCTTTCTTT. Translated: CASSPQSIWTEAFF.

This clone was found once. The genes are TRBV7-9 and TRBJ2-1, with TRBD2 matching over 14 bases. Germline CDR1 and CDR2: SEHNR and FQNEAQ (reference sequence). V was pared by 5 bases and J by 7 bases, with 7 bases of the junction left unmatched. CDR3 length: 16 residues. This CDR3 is CASSPRGLAGGNEQFF. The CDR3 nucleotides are TGTGCCAGCAGCCCCCGCGGACTAGCGGGAGGTAATGAGCAGTTCTTC.

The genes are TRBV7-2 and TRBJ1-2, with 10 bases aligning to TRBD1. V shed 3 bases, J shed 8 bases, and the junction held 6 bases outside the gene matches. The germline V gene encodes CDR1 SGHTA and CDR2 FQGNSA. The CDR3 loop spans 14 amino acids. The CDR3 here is CASSFAGQGMGYTF. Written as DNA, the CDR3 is TGTGCCAGCAGCTTCGCGGGACAGGGGATGGGCTACACCTTC.

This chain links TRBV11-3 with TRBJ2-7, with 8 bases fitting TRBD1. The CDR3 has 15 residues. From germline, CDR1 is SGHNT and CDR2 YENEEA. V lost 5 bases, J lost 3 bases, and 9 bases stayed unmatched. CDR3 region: CASSIGQGLRYEQYF. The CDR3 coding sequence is TGTGCCAGCAGCATAGGACAGGGCTTGCGCTACGAGCAGTACTTC.

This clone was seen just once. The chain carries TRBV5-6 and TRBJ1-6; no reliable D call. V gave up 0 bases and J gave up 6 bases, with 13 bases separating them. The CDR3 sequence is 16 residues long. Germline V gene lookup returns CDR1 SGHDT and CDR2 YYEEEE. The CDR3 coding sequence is TGTGCCAGCAGCTTGGGCAGGCCTCCCCTTAATTCACCCCTCCACTTT. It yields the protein CASSLGRPPLNSPLHF.

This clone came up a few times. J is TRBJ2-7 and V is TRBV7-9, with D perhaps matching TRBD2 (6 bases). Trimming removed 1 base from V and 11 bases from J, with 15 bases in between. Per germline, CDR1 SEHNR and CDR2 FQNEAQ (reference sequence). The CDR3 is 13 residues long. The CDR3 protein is CASSLDVIGRKYF. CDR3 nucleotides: TGTGCCAGCAGCTTAGATGTTATAGGGAGGAAGTACTTC.

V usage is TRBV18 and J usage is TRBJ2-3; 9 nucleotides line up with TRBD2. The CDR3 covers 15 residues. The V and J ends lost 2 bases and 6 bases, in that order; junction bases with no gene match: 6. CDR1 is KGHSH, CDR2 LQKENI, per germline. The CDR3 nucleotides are TGTGCCAGCTCACCAGGAGCGGGGGGTCCGGATACGCAGTATTTT. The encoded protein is CASSPGAGGPDTQYF.

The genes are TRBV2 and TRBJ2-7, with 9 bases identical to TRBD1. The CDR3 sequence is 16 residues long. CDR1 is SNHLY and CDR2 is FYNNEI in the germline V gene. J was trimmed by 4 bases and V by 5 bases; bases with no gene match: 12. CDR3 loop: CASSHRGRFQGYEQYF. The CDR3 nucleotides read TGTGCCAGCAGTCACAGGGGGCGCTTCCAAGGTTACGAGCAGTACTTC. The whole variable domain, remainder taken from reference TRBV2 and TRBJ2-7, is EPEVTQTPSHQVTQMGQEVILRCVPISNHLYFYWYRQILGQKVEFLVSFYNNEISEKSEIFDDQFSVERPDGSNFTLKIRSTKLEDSAMYFCASSHRGRFQGYEQYFGPGTRLTVT.

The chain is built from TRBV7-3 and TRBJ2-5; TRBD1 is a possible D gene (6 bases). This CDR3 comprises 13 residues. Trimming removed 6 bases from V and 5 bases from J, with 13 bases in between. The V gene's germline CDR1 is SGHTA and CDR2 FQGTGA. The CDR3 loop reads CASSQTGSETQYF. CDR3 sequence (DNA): TGTGCCAGCAGTCAAACAGGGTCCGAGACCCAGTACTTC.

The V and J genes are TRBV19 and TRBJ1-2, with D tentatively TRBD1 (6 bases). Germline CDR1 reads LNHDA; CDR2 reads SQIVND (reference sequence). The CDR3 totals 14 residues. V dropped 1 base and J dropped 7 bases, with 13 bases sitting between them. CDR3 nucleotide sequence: TGTGCCAGTAGTATAGGGAACAGGGAGGTTGGCTACACCTTC. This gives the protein CASSIGNREVGYTF.

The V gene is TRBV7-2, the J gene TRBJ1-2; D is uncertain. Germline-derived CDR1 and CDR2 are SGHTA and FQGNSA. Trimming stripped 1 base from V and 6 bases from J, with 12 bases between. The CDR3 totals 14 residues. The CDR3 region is CASSLERVVNGYTF. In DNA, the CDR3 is TGTGCCAGCAGCTTAGAGAGAGTGGTAAATGGCTACACCTTC.

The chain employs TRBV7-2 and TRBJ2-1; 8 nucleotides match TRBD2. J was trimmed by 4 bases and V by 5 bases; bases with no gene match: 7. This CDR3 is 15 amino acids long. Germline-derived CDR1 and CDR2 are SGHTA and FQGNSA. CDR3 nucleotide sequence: TGTGCCAGCAGCACCCCTAGCGGGCTATACAATGAGCAGTTCTTC. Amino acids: CASSTPSGLYNEQFF.

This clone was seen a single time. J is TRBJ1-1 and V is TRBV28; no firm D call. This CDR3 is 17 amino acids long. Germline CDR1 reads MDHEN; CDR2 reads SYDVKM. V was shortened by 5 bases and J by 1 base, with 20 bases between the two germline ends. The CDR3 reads CASSPLESWPGNTEAFF. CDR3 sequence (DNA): TGTGCCAGCAGTCCCCTAGAATCCTGGCCCGGGAACACTGAAGCTTTCTTT.

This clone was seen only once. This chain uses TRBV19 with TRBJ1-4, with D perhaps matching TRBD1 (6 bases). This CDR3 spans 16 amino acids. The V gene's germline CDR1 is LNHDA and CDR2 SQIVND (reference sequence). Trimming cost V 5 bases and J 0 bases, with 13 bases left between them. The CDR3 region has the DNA TGTGCCAGTAGTCCGAGGACAGCTGCAACTAATGAAAAACTGTTTTTT. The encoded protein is CASSPRTAATNEKLFF.